The clone carrying this T cell receptor beta chain has only a few counts. The TCRbeta library was prepared with unique molecular identifiers. TCRdb fed the PCR reads into MiXCR, producing one record per CDR3 protein. Of about 160,000 distinct CDR3 sequences in the sample, approximately 10% were seen once. V was trimmed by 5 bases and J by 5 bases, leaving 29 bases between them. From germline, CDR1 is PRHDT and CDR2 FYEKMQ (reference sequence). This CDR3 comprises 19 residues. The data derive from a study of T-cell reconstitution after alpha-beta-depleted transplantation in children. Material: PBMCs, obtained before TCRalphabeta/CD19-depleted stem cell transplant. The clonotype comes from a boy aged 2-15 years with acute myeloid leukemia, due to receive a stem cell transplant. This rearrangement joins TRBV13 to TRBJ2-3; TRBD2 might be the D (6 bases). CDR3 loop: CASSLPGRLPSGLVDTQYF. The CDR3 nucleotides read TGTGCCAGCAGCCTCCCGGGGCGGCTCCCAAGCGGGTTAGTAGATACGCAGTATTTT.